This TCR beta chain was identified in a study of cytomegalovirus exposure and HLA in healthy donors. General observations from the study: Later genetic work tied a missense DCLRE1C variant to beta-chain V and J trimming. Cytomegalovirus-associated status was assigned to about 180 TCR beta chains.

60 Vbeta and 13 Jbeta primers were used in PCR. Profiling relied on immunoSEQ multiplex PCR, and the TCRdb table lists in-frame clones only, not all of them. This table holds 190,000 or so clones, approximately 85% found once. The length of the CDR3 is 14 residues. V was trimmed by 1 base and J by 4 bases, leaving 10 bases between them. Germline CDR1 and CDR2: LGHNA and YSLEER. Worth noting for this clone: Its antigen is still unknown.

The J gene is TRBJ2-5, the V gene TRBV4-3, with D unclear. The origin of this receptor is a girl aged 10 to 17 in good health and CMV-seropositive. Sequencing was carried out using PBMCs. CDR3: CASSQVGNRETQYF. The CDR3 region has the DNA TGCGCCAGCAGCCAAGTTGGTAACAGAGAGACCCAGTACTTC.